The 32 T cell receptor beta chains listed next were all sequenced from one sample in a study of T cells in Graves' hyperthyroidism and ophthalmopathy. Authors of the study amplified TCR beta CDR3 regions from RNA transcripts. HTBI primers were employed in a first-round RT-PCR of the TCR CDR3. TCRdb reanalysed the multiplex PCR reads using MiXCR and keeps one entry per CDR3 protein. This table has more than 350,000 distinct CDR3 sequences, approximately 16% appearing once. The source material was blood. These receptors originate from a woman aged 60 to 75 with Graves' ophthalmopathy.

This clonotype was seen many times. The V and J genes are TRBV20-1 and TRBJ2-5, with TRBD1 as a possible D gene (6 bases). With 6 bases removed from V and 1 base from J, the gap between germline ends came to 12 bases. CDR1 DFQATT and CDR2 SNEGSKA come from the germline V gene (reference sequence). This CDR3 has 13 amino acids. The CDR3 nucleotides are TGCAGTGCAGGACAGACCCGCCAAGAGACCCAGTACTTC. It specifies CSAGQTRQETQYF.

V gene TRBV5-1 combines with J gene TRBJ1-2; 7 bases agree with TRBD1. There are 14 residues in the CDR3. Losses at the gene ends were 4 bases for V and 3 bases for J; bases not matched to a gene: 6. Germline loops: CDR1 SGHRS, CDR2 YFSETQ. CDR3 region: CASSAGDSHYGYTF. The CDR3 bases are TGCGCCAGCAGCGCGGGGGACAGCCACTATGGCTACACCTTC.

This clonotype appeared many times. V and J are TRBV12-3 or TRBV12-4 and TRBJ2-3; 10 bases are a match to TRBD2. V shed 1 base, J shed 5 bases, and the junction held 6 bases outside the gene matches. This CDR3 region has 16 residues. CDR3 in DNA: TGTGCCAGCAGTTTAGAGCTAGCGGGGGCCGGAGATACGCAGTATTTT. This gives the protein CASSLELAGAGDTQYF.

This clonotype was detected ten times or more. The gene calls are TRBV30 and TRBJ2-1; D is undetermined. The V gene's germline CDR1 is GTSNPN and CDR2 SVGIG (reference sequence). V was cut by 2 bases and J by 8 bases, with 7 bases left in between. This CDR3 has 11 amino acids. The CDR3 protein is CAWSKLDEQFF. DNA of the CDR3: TGTGCCTGGAGTAAGTTGGATGAGCAGTTCTTC. The variable domain in full, completed from reference TRBV30 and TRBJ2-1, reads SQTIHQWPATLVQPVGSPLSLECTVEGTSNPNLYWYRQAAGRGLQLLFYSVGIGQISSEVPQNLSASRPQDRQFILSSKKLLLSDSGFYLCAWSKLDEQFFGPGTRLTVL.

This clonotype was picked up many times. The genes are TRBV27 and TRBJ2-3; D not resolved. In germline, CDR1 is MNHEY, CDR2 SMNVEV (reference sequence). The V end was cut by 5 bases, the J end by 2 bases, with 14 bases between. The CDR3 consists of 15 residues. CDR3 region: CASSPLGPATDTQYF. CDR3 nucleotides: TGTGCCAGCAGTCCCCTCGGGCCCGCCACAGATACGCAGTATTTT.

In this sample, this clonotype turned up a few times. This chain joins TRBV6-5 and TRBJ2-2; 7 bases match TRBD2. Germline CDR1 is MNHEY and CDR2 is SVGAGI. CDR3 length equals 15 residues. The V and J ends lost 1 base and 4 bases, in that order; junction bases with no gene match: 3. This CDR3 reads CASSYWGGTTGELFF. The DNA for the CDR3 is TGTGCCAGCAGTTACTGGGGGGGTACCACCGGGGAGCTGTTTTTT.

The chain is built from TRBV5-1 and TRBJ1-2; D is possibly TRBD1 (5 bases). V dropped 3 bases and J dropped 2 bases, with 11 bases sitting between them. This CDR3 has 14 amino acids. The germline V gene has CDR1 SGHRS and CDR2 YFSETQ. The chain's CDR3 is CASSSGRQNYGYTF. The CDR3 region has the DNA TGCGCCAGCAGCTCGGGACGGCAGAACTATGGCTACACCTTC. The entire variable domain, with the rest obtained from reference TRBV5-1 and TRBJ1-2, is as follows: KAGVTQTPRYLIKTRGQQVTLSCSPISGHRSVSWYQQTPGQGLQFLFEYFSETQRNKGNFPGRFSGRQFSNSRSEMNVSTLELGDSALYLCASSSGRQNYGYTFGSGTRLTVV.

In regard to this clonotype: A much larger clone lies one base from this, so it may be a read error. The rearrangement joins TRBV5-1 to TRBJ2-2; 13 bases fit TRBD2. This CDR3 has 21 amino acids. Germline assignment: CDR1 SGHRS and CDR2 YFSETQ. The CDR3 here is CTSSLRGTAPGLAGRTGELFF. Written as DNA, the CDR3 is TGCACCAGCAGCCTACGAGGGACAGCTCCGGGACTAGCGGGGAGGACCGGGGAGCTGTTTTTT.

Concerning this clonotype itself: A read error may account for a junction end that differs from germline. The chain is built from TRBV3-1 and TRBJ2-4; possibly TRBD2 for D (5 bases). There are 16 residues in the CDR3. From germline, CDR1 is LGHDT and CDR2 YNNKEL (reference sequence). The CDR3, as DNA: TGTGCCAGCAGCTCCCGGGAAGGGTGGTCCAAAAACATTCAGTGCTTC. The encoded protein is CASSSREGWSKNIQCF.

This clonotype was seen ten or more times. This chain joins TRBV20-1 and TRBJ2-3; D is possibly TRBD1 or TRBD2 (5 bases each). Germline V gene sequence: CDR1 DFQATT, CDR2 SNEGSKA (reference sequence). The CDR3 is made up of 15 amino acids. The ends were cut back, 0 bases at V and 4 bases at J, with 14 bases in the middle. The CDR3 region is CSARDTGARADTQYF. CDR3 DNA sequence: TGCAGTGCTAGAGACACCGGGGCCCGCGCAGATACGCAGTATTTT.

In this sample, this clonotype turned up many times. This rearrangement joins TRBV30 to TRBJ2-5; D tentatively reads TRBD1 or TRBD2 (6 bases each). The CDR3 has 15 amino acids. The germline gives CDR1 GTSNPN, CDR2 SVGIG (reference sequence). V was clipped by 0 bases and J by 4 bases, with 15 bases between them. CDR3 DNA sequence: TGTGCCTGGAGTGTAGGGGGGCACCTGGTAGAGACCCAGTACTTC. Protein sequence: CAWSVGGHLVETQYF.

This clonotype was detected many times. The chain couples TRBV20-1 to TRBJ2-4, with 7 bases identical to TRBD2. CDR3 length: 15 amino acids. The J segment lost 3 bases and the V segment lost 1 base, leaving 6 bases of the junction unmatched. CDR1 is DFQATT and CDR2 is SNEGSKA in the germline V gene (reference sequence). CDR3 sequence reads: CSARGTSAVKNIQYF. Here the CDR3 DNA reads TGCAGTGCTAGAGGAACTAGCGCCGTCAAAAACATTCAGTACTTC.

This clonotype was observed a few times. The rearrangement joins TRBV9 to TRBJ2-1; 7 bases align to TRBD2. The trim removed 3 bases at V and 3 bases at J, leaving 6 bases unmatched. Germline values: CDR1 SGDLS, CDR2 YYNGEE. The CDR3 contains 15 residues. The CDR3 DNA follows: TGTGCCAGCAGCGAGGCTAGCGGATTCTACAATGAGCAGTTCTTC. Translation: CASSEASGFYNEQFF.

This clonotype was recorded many times. The V gene is TRBV28, the J gene TRBJ2-3; unclear D gene. The CDR3 runs 13 residues. Trimming pared 2 bases from V and 2 bases from J, leaving 5 bases between. Germline CDR1 and CDR2: MDHEN and SYDVKM. The CDR3 here is CASSLDFTDTQYF. As DNA, the CDR3 is TGTGCCAGCAGTTTAGACTTCACAGATACGCAGTATTTT.

This clonotype was detected ten times or more. Written as DNA, the CDR3 is TGTGCCAGCAGCCAAGCCGGCGGGAGGGCAGAGACCCAGTACTTC. Encoded protein: CASSQAGGRAETQYF. The rearrangement links TRBV3-1 to TRBJ2-5, with 9 bases lining up with TRBD2. Germline V gene sequence: CDR1 LGHDT, CDR2 YNNKEL (reference sequence). The CDR3 covers 15 residues. The V gene end was trimmed by 1 base and the J gene end by 4 bases; junction bases not matched to a gene: 4.

In its sample, this clonotype was seen a few times. The chain links TRBV20-1 to TRBJ2-3, with no clear D. There are 17 residues in the CDR3. Trimming removed 5 bases at V and 2 bases at J, with 23 bases between. Per germline, CDR1 DFQATT and CDR2 SNEGSKA (reference sequence). This CDR3 reads CSALGRSGEAATDTQYF. CDR3 bases: TGCAGTGCTCTAGGCCGAAGTGGTGAGGCCGCCACAGATACGCAGTATTTT.

This clonotype was picked up many times. V and J are TRBV6-5 and TRBJ2-7; D ambiguous. Trimming stripped 4 bases from V and 7 bases from J, with 17 bases between. CDR1 is MNHEY and CDR2 is SVGAGI in the germline V gene. The length of the CDR3 is 14 residues. The chain's CDR3 is CASSSSPGLDEQYF. The CDR3 DNA is TGTGCCAGCAGTTCCTCTCCGGGTCTCGATGAGCAGTACTTC.

This clonotype was detected ten times or more. The V call is TRBV11-2, the J call TRBJ1-5; D unresolved. Germline V gene sequence: CDR1 SGHAT, CDR2 FQNNGV. Trimming pared 1 base from V and 0 bases from J, leaving 7 bases between. The CDR3 is 15 amino acids. The CDR3 region has the DNA TGTGCCAGCAGCTTAGGTCTGGTTAGCAATCAGCCCCAGCATTTT. As protein: CASSLGLVSNQPQHF.

The V and J genes are TRBV27 and TRBJ1-3; tentatively, D is TRBD1 (5 bases). The CDR3 spans 14 residues. The V gene lost 6 bases and the J gene lost 9 bases, with 18 bases spanning the gap. The germline CDR1 and CDR2 sequences are MNHEY and SMNVEV (reference sequence). The CDR3 DNA sequence: TGTGCCAGCAGCTCCGACAGCACCGCCGGCACCATATATTTT. This translates into CASSSDSTAGTIYF.

This clonotype was recorded at least ten times. The chain joins TRBV27 to TRBJ1-5; D not resolved. V lost 8 bases to trimming and J lost 3 bases, with 5 bases between them. The CDR3 is 11 amino acids. CDR1 and CDR2 from the germline V gene are MNHEY and SMNVEV (reference sequence). CDR3 bases: TGTGCCAGCGGTTACAATCAGCCCCAGCATTTT. This gives the protein CASGYNQPQHF.

DNA for the CDR3: TGCAGCGTTGGGGGGTGGGGGGCAGGGGGCTACGAGCAGTACTTC. Translating it yields CSVGGWGAGGYEQYF. The chain uses TRBV29-1 and TRBJ2-7; D might be TRBD1 (7 bases). Germline V gives CDR1 SQVTM, CDR2 ANQGSEA. The CDR3 loop spans 15 amino acids. Trimming stripped 4 bases from V and 3 bases from J, with 19 bases between.

In its sample, this clonotype was seen many times. One end of the junction varies from germline; a read error may be responsible. The V gene is TRBV2, the J gene TRBJ2-7; weak D call: TRBD2 (5 bases). CDR1 and CDR2 (germline): SNHLY, FYNNEI. CDR3 size: 14 residues. For the CDR3, the DNA is TGTGCCAGCAGGGAAGGACTGGCCCCCTGGGAGCAGTACTTC. This encodes CASREGLAPWEQYF.

This chain connects TRBV5-1 to TRBJ2-1; D not resolved. The J call may not be correct, given that the DNA end is closer to TRBJ2-7. Germline V gene lookup returns CDR1 SGHRS and CDR2 YFSETQ. CDR3 length: 16 amino acids. In DNA form, the CDR3 reads TGCGCCAGCAGTCTTCTTTCTGTCGGACCATACAATGAGCAGTACTTC. Its protein is CASSLLSVGPYNEQYF.

The chain links TRBV19 to TRBJ1-5, with 7 nucleotides matching TRBD1. V shed 6 bases, J shed 2 bases, and the junction held 10 bases outside the gene matches. The germline gives CDR1 LNHDA, CDR2 SQIVND (reference sequence). This CDR3 is built from 16 residues. The DNA of the CDR3 is TGTGCCAGTAGAACCTCCAGGGGGAGGGGCAATCAGCCCCAGCATTTT. Translated, it gives CASRTSRGRGNQPQHF.

This clonotype has just a few counts. This chain connects TRBV20-1 to TRBJ2-7; 9 bases agree with TRBD2. This CDR3 is built from 14 residues. The V gene end was trimmed by 3 bases and the J gene end by 3 bases; junction bases not matched to a gene: 6. Germline V lookup: CDR1 DFQATT, CDR2 SNEGSKA (reference sequence). The CDR3 reads CSASGLAGNYEQYF. The CDR3, as DNA: TGCAGTGCTAGCGGTCTAGCGGGGAACTACGAGCAGTACTTC.

This clonotype showed up many times. The chain carries TRBV28 and TRBJ1-1, with D possibly matching TRBD1 (5 bases). The CDR3 extends over 15 amino acids. V dropped 7 bases and J dropped 1 base, with 16 bases sitting between them. The germline V gene encodes CDR1 MDHEN and CDR2 SYDVKM. The DNA of the CDR3 is TGTGCCAGCATCCGGGGCGGGAGGAAGAACACTGAAGCTTTCTTT. As protein: CASIRGGRKNTEAFF.

This clonotype was seen a handful of times. The V call is TRBV29-1, the J call TRBJ2-2, with D hard to call. Germline V gene lookup returns CDR1 SQVTM and CDR2 ANQGSEA. Trimming stripped 0 bases from V and 6 bases from J, with 5 bases between. The CDR3 is made up of 12 amino acids. The chain's CDR3 is CSVEDQAGELFF. CDR3 sequence (DNA): TGCAGCGTTGAAGATCAGGCCGGGGAGCTGTTTTTT.

This clonotype occurred a few times. The CDR3 nucleotides are TGTGCCAGCAGCCCAGAATTGGGGGAGGATAGTGAAAAACTGTTTTTT. It translates to CASSPELGEDSEKLFF. This chain links TRBV5-8 with TRBJ1-4, with D perhaps TRBD1 (5 bases). Germline values: CDR1 SGHTS, CDR2 YDEGEE. V was shortened by 4 bases and J by 7 bases, with 20 bases between the two germline ends. The CDR3 loop spans 16 amino acids.

Notes on this clonotype: A much larger clone sits a single nucleotide away, making a read error possible. The gene calls are TRBV29-1 and TRBJ2-5, with D perhaps being TRBD1 or TRBD2 (5 bases each). This CDR3 spans 13 amino acids. Trimming cost V 3 bases and J 2 bases, with 10 bases left between them. Per germline, CDR1 SQVTM and CDR2 ANQGSEA. The CDR3 DNA reads TGCAGCGTTGATGGGGGAATACAAGAGACCCAGTACTTC. It codes for CSVDGGIQETQYF.

This clonotype showed up many times. J is TRBJ2-2 and V is TRBV5-1; the match to TRBD2 covers 10 bases. Per germline, CDR1 SGHRS and CDR2 YFSETQ. The CDR3 runs 15 residues. V trimming: 5 bases; J trimming: 6 bases; junction bases outside the gene matches: 7. CDR3 sequence: CASRILAGAAGELFF. The CDR3 bases are TGCGCCAGCAGGATCCTAGCGGGGGCAGCCGGGGAGCTGTTTTTT.

This clonotype showed up many times. The chain uses TRBV28 and TRBJ2-4; 8 nucleotides match TRBD2. With V trimmed by 6 bases and J by 15 bases, 19 bases remained unmatched. CDR1 is MDHEN, CDR2 SYDVKM, per germline. The CDR3 contains 15 residues. Here the CDR3 DNA reads TGTGCCAGCAGCGACATACAGAGCGGGAGTCGTAAGTTGTACTTC. Protein product: CASSDIQSGSRKLYF.

This clonotype has ten or more counts. The chain employs TRBV12-3 or TRBV12-4 and TRBJ2-3, with TRBD2 identical over 7 bases. V trimming: 0 bases; J trimming: 1 base; junction bases outside the gene matches: 4. The CDR3 extends over 16 amino acids. CDR3 protein: CASSLASLAGTDTQYF. CDR3 coding DNA: TGTGCCAGCAGTTTAGCATCCCTAGCGGGCACAGATACGCAGTATTTT.